The rows below give T cell receptor beta chains drawn from one sample of a study of blood T cell repertoires in COVID-19. Libraries were prepared by immunoSEQ multiplex PCR; TCRdb keeps only in-frame clonotypes and omits some of them. The repertoire includes tens of thousands of clones, about nine tenths of them detected once, and 1.9% sits in the top ten. The sequencing input was peripheral blood. The receptors here all came from a woman aged 45-60 years in a cohort sampled during active COVID-19. CDR3s include the opening cysteine and the closing phenylalanine or tryptophan. D genes are given only for firm matches. Only some rows state a clone size, as once, few, many or a class for expanded clones.

V	J	D	size	CDR3	DNA
TRBV3-1/TRBV3-2	TRBJ1-1	TRBD1	.	CASSPRTGNTEAFF	TGTGCCAGCAGTCCAAGGACAGGGAACACTGAAGCTTTCTTT
TRBV2	TRBJ2-7	.	many	CASSISDEQYF	TGTGCCAGCAGTATTAGTGACGAGCAGTACTTC
TRBV5-1	TRBJ1-6	TRBD1	once	CASSLDRGNSPLHF	TGCGCCAGCAGCTTGGACAGGGGGAATTCACCCCTCCACTTT
TRBV30	TRBJ1-6	TRBD1	.	CAWIRQGAGNSPLHF	TGTGCCTGGATCCGACAGGGGGCGGGGAATTCACCCCTCCACTTT
TRBV5-5	TRBJ2-3	.	.	CASSRQVSDTDTQYF	TGTGCCAGCAGTCGACAGGTTTCGGACACAGATACGCAGTATTTT
TRBV4-1	TRBJ1-6	.	.	CASSQYRGISPLHF	TGCGCCAGCAGCCAGTATAGGGGAATATCACCCCTCCACTTT
TRBV27	TRBJ2-7	.	.	CASSLKDSTYEQYF	TGTGCCAGCAGTTTGAAGGACTCAACCTACGAGCAGTACTTC
TRBV2	TRBJ2-5	.	.	CASSETWVAEPRGTQYF	TGTGCCAGCAGTGAAACCTGGGTAGCTGAACCTCGGGGGACCCAGTACTTC
TRBV27	TRBJ1-2	.	.	CASSPLGAAGVGSYTF	TGTGCCAGCAGTCCCCTGGGGGCGGCAGGGGTTGGGAGCTACACCTTC
TRBV15	TRBJ1-1	.	.	CATSRDRVNTEAFF	TGTGCCACCAGCAGAGATCGAGTGAACACTGAAGCTTTCTTT
TRBV21-1	TRBJ1-5	.	.	CASGYIGTANQPQHF	TGTGCCAGCGGCTACATCGGGACAGCCAATCAGCCCCAGCATTTT
TRBV5-4	TRBJ2-7	TRBD2	.	CASSPGGLAGDYEQYF	TGTGCCAGCAGCCCCGGAGGACTAGCGGGGGACTACGAGCAGTACTTC
TRBV4-1	TRBJ2-3	TRBD2	once	CASSQDSGTSGRAVTDTQYF	TGCGCCAGCAGCCAAGATTCTGGGACTAGCGGGAGGGCCGTCACAGATACGCAGTATTTT
TRBV5-1	TRBJ2-5	.	.	CASSLALQETQYF	TGCGCCAGCAGCTTGGCCTTACAAGAGACCCAGTACTTC
TRBV5-4	TRBJ2-5	TRBD2	.	CASSPAVAGTQETQYF	TGTGCCAGCAGCCCTGCGGTAGCGGGGACCCAAGAGACCCAGTACTTC
TRBV18	TRBJ2-7	TRBD2	few	CASSPSGPAGVSGYEQYF	TGTGCCAGCTCACCATCCGGCCCGGCGGGAGTGTCTGGCTACGAGCAGTACTTC
TRBV19	TRBJ1-4	.	.	CASSTSTGLTNEKLFF	TGTGCCAGTAGTACTTCGACAGGTTTGACTAATGAAAAACTGTTTTTT
TRBV27	TRBJ1-3	TRBD1	.	CASSLYFGQGAGNTIYF	TGTGCCAGCAGTTTATATTTCGGACAGGGGGCGGGAAACACCATATATTTT
TRBV5-1	TRBJ2-3	TRBD2	once	CASSLEAGGPGTDTQYF	TGCGCCAGCAGCTTGGAAGCGGGGGGACCCGGCACAGATACGCAGTATTTT
TRBV7-8	TRBJ2-5	TRBD2	once	CASSSASGAVETQYF	TGTGCCAGCAGCTCAGCTAGCGGGGCCGTAGAGACCCAGTACTTC
TRBV4-2	TRBJ1-2	.	.	CASSQGGGSNYGYTF	TGTGCCAGCAGCCAAGGGGGGGGGTCTAACTATGGCTACACCTTC
TRBV7-9	TRBJ2-7	TRBD2	.	CASSLDRLAGAHEQYF	TGTGCCAGCAGCTTAGATCGACTAGCGGGAGCCCACGAGCAGTACTTC
TRBV27	TRBJ1-1	TRBD1	.	CASRRDRVGTEAFF	TGTGCCAGCAGGAGGGACAGGGTCGGGACTGAAGCTTTCTTT
TRBV30	TRBJ2-1	TRBD1	.	CAWSQGVYNEQFF	TGTGCCTGGAGTCAGGGGGTATACAATGAGCAGTTCTTC
TRBV7-8	TRBJ2-1	TRBD1	.	CASSLLTGAVSEQFF	TGTGCCAGCAGCTTATTGACAGGGGCCGTGTCTGAGCAGTTCTTC
TRBV5-1	TRBJ2-5	.	.	CASSDPGNQETQYF	TGCGCCAGTAGTGACCCGGGTAACCAAGAGACCCAGTACTTC
TRBV19	TRBJ2-1	TRBD2	.	CASATSGGVEQFF	TGTGCCAGTGCAACTAGCGGGGGGGTTGAGCAGTTCTTC
TRBV13	TRBJ1-2	TRBD1	.	CASSRRQGAMDGYTF	TGTGCCAGCAGCCGCCGACAGGGGGCGATGGATGGCTACACCTTC
TRBV9	TRBJ2-1	.	.	CASSVGGDSYNEQFF	TGTGCCAGCAGCGTAGGGGGAGACTCCTACAATGAGCAGTTCTTC
TRBV25-1	TRBJ2-1	.	.	CASSEFNWPGEDNEQFF	TGTGCCAGCAGTGAGTTTAATTGGCCGGGAGAAGACAATGAGCAGTTCTTC
TRBV5-8	TRBJ2-1	TRBD2	.	CASSLGLANEQFF	TGTGCCAGCAGCCTCGGACTAGCGAATGAGCAGTTCTTC
TRBV4-1	TRBJ1-5	.	.	CASSQGLRGGNQPQHF	TGCGCCAGCAGCCAGGGACTTAGGGGTGGCAATCAGCCCCAGCATTTT
TRBV25-1	TRBJ1-3	.	.	CASSQTSNSGNTIYF	TGTGCCAGCAGCCAGACATCTAACTCTGGAAACACCATATATTTT
TRBV11-2	TRBJ1-1	TRBD1	few	CASSWGTGGFGTEAFF	TGTGCCAGCAGCTGGGGGACAGGGGGATTTGGGACTGAAGCTTTCTTT
TRBV10-3	TRBJ2-3	TRBD2	.	CATGWGGGPDTQYF	TGTGCCACCGGGTGGGGGGGAGGCCCAGATACGCAGTATTTT
TRBV6-4	TRBJ2-1	TRBD2	.	CASSVKAGEYAEQFF	TGTGCCAGCAGTGTCAAAGCGGGGGAGTACGCTGAGCAGTTCTTC
TRBV2	TRBJ2-2	.	once	CASSESPAGADTGELFF	TGTGCCAGCAGTGAAAGCCCGGCAGGGGCTGACACCGGGGAGCTGTTTTTT
TRBV12-3/TRBV12-4	TRBJ2-7	TRBD1	once	CASRERDRDEQYF	TGTGCCAGCCGAGAACGGGACAGGGACGAGCAGTACTTC
TRBV6-1	TRBJ1-3	.	.	CASSEAGGNTIYF	TGTGCCAGCAGTGAAGCTGGCGGAAACACCATATATTTT
TRBV6-5	TRBJ2-3	.	once	CASSYSSLGGWDTQYF	TGTGCCAGCAGTTACTCTTCATTGGGGGGATGGGATACGCAGTATTTT
TRBV5-1	TRBJ2-3	TRBD2	.	CASSLATSGRAVATQYF	TGCGCCAGCAGCTTGGCCACTAGCGGGAGGGCCGTCGCTACGCAGTATTTT
TRBV27	TRBJ1-6	.	.	CASITRAGFGNSPLHF	TGTGCCAGCATTACCCGGGCGGGGTTTGGGAATTCACCCCTCCACTTT
TRBV2	TRBJ1-6	.	.	CASSPSRGQGSPLHF	TGTGCCAGCAGTCCCTCCAGGGGCCAAGGTTCACCCCTCCACTTT
TRBV13	TRBJ1-2	TRBD1	.	CASSSTGTGTYGYTF	TGTGCCAGCAGCTCGACCGGGACAGGGACTTATGGCTACACCTTC